What follows are 31 T cell receptor beta chains derived from one specimen sequenced in a study of OX40 agonist ivuxolimab in advanced cancers. Using immunoSEQ multiplex PCR, the repertoire was profiled, and TCRdb retains in-frame clones only, with some absent. This sample has some 69,000 clones, with around 80% found just once. The specimen was CD4+ or CD8+ T cells sorted from blood, collected in a trial of the OX40 agonist ivuxolimab. These receptors all stem from an adult with an advanced solid tumor such as melanoma, head and neck, liver or kidney cancer.

V and J are TRBV27 and TRBJ1-5; 9 bases match TRBD1. Germline CDR1 reads MNHEY; CDR2 reads SMNVEV (reference sequence). The CDR3 contains 17 residues. The trim removed 8 bases at V and 0 bases at J, leaving 11 bases unmatched. The CDR3 sequence is CASGSLGTGSSNQPQHF. CDR3 nucleotides: TGTGCCAGCGGGTCGCTAGGGACAGGGAGTAGCAATCAGCCCCAGCATTTT.

The rearrangement uses TRBV18 and TRBJ2-5; D is possibly TRBD1 or TRBD2 (5 bases each). Germline CDR1 is KGHSH and CDR2 is LQKENI. V lost 4 bases and J lost 4, with 13 bases in between. The CDR3 is 14 amino acids. In DNA form, the CDR3 reads TGTGCCAGCTCACGAAGCTTTGGGGGAGAGACCCAGTACTTC. Its protein is CASSRSFGGETQYF.

The chain uses TRBV5-1 and TRBJ2-1, with D tentatively TRBD2 (6 bases). Deletions cut 4 bases from V and 3 bases from J, with 11 bases between. The CDR3 loop spans 14 amino acids. Germline V gene lookup returns CDR1 SGHRS and CDR2 YFSETQ. This CDR3 is CASSQPGGYNEQFF. The CDR3 nucleotides are TGCGCCAGCAGCCAACCCGGGGGCTACAATGAGCAGTTCTTC.

This clone was found once. The rearrangement links TRBV1 to TRBJ2-7. TRBV1 is a pseudogene segment. The CDR3 totals 16 residues. Here the CDR3 DNA reads TGCACCAGCAGCCAAGAGGCGCGTAAGGGTTTAATCGAGCAGTACTTC. The encoded protein is CTSSQEARKGLIEQYF.

J is TRBJ2-1 and V is TRBV11-3; possibly TRBD2 for D (6 bases). V lost 0 bases to trimming and J lost 0 bases, with 9 bases between them. Germline CDR1 SGHNT, CDR2 YENEEA. CDR3 size: 16 residues. CDR3 DNA sequence: TGTGCCAGCAGCTTAGATGGGAGGAGCTCCTACAATGAGCAGTTCTTC. Amino acid sequence: CASSLDGRSSYNEQFF. The full variable domain, completed using reference TRBV11-3 and TRBJ2-1, is EAGVVQSPRYKIIEKKQPVAFWCNPISGHNTLYWYLQNLGQGPELLIRYENEEAVDDSQLPKDRFSAERLKGVDSTLKIQPAELGDSAVYLCASSLDGRSSYNEQFFGPGTRLTVL.

The V and J genes are TRBV19 and TRBJ2-1; 16 nucleotides agree with TRBD2. Germline V lookup: CDR1 LNHDA, CDR2 SQIVND (reference sequence). This CDR3 contains 18 residues. V lost 5 bases and J lost 8; bases outside the gene matches: 12. The CDR3 spells CASSRGLAGGSRGDEQFF. CDR3 nucleotide sequence: TGTGCCAGTAGTCGGGGACTAGCGGGAGGGTCCCGGGGGGATGAGCAGTTCTTC.

The V gene is TRBV23-1, the J gene TRBJ2-7; no clear D. TRBV23-1 is placed among ORFs of uncertain function. CDR3 length equals 14 residues. V was trimmed by 4 bases and J by 0 bases, leaving 10 bases between them. CDR3 bases: TGCGCCAGCAGTCTCCGGCTGGACTCCTACGAGCAGTACTTC. Protein product: CASSLRLDSYEQYF.

The J gene is TRBJ2-2, the V gene TRBV2; 7 bases match TRBD2. Germline CDR1 and CDR2: SNHLY and FYNNEI. V shed 4 bases, J shed 2 bases, and the junction held 1 base outside the gene matches. The CDR3 length is 14 residues. CDR3 sequence (DNA): TGTGCCAGCAGTGGGACTAGAAACACCGGGGAGCTGTTTTTT. This sequence encodes CASSGTRNTGELFF. Using reference TRBV2 and TRBJ2-2 for the parts outside the CDR3, the full variable domain is EPEVTQTPSHQVTQMGQEVILRCVPISNHLYFYWYRQILGQKVEFLVSFYNNEISEKSEIFDDQFSVERPDGSNFTLKIRSTKLEDSAMYFCASSGTRNTGELFFGEGSRLTVL.

The CDR3 here is CASSQPDGTNTEAFF. CDR3 DNA sequence: TGCGCCAGCAGCCAACCCGACGGAACAAACACTGAAGCTTTCTTT. This rearrangement joins TRBV4-1 to TRBJ1-1; unclear D gene. Trimming took off 2 bases at V and 2 bases at J, with 12 bases between the two ends. The CDR3 totals 15 residues. CDR1 is MGHRA, CDR2 YSYEKL, per germline.

This clone has just a few counts. This chain uses TRBV7-2 with TRBJ2-7; 11 bases are a match to TRBD2. The CDR3 runs 15 residues. Germline CDR1 SGHTA, CDR2 FQGNSA. The V segment lost 5 bases and the J segment 6 bases; nucleotides outside the gene matches: 9. Here the CDR3 reads CASSAPSGRFGEQYF. The CDR3 DNA is TGTGCCAGCAGCGCTCCTAGCGGGAGGTTCGGCGAGCAGTACTTC.

This clone was seen only once. Other nucleotide sequences in the sample specify the same CDR3. V and J are TRBV18 and TRBJ1-4; the D is unclear. The CDR3 contains 11 residues. V lost 3 bases to trimming and J lost 8 bases, with 4 bases between them. CDR1 is KGHSH and CDR2 is LQKENI in the germline V gene. This CDR3 is CASSPGEKLFF. CDR3 DNA sequence: TGTGCCAGCTCACCGGGGGAAAAACTGTTTTTT.

The rearrangement uses TRBV5-1 and TRBJ2-2; D gene uncertain. In germline, CDR1 is SGHRS, CDR2 YFSETQ. V lost 0 bases, J lost 1 base, and 13 bases lay in between. There are 17 residues in the CDR3. The CDR3 DNA sequence: TGCGCCAGCAGCTTGGTGGTTACTCGCCTGAACACCGGGGAGCTGTTTTTT. Protein product: CASSLVVTRLNTGELFF.

The count of this clone is one. The chain links TRBV10-3 to TRBJ1-6; TRBD1 aligns across 11 bases. With 6 bases clipped from V and 5 bases from J, the junction kept 3 bases outside the gene matches. The CDR3 is 15 amino acids. The germline V gene encodes CDR1 ENHRY and CDR2 SYGVKD. The CDR3 sequence: CAISGTGGNNSPLHF. For the CDR3, the DNA is TGTGCCATCAGCGGGACAGGGGGGAATAATTCACCCCTCCACTTT.

The rearrangement joins TRBV2 to TRBJ2-2, with D perhaps TRBD1 (5 bases). The CDR3 is 14 amino acids. Trimming cost V 6 bases and J 3 bases, with 11 bases left between them. Germline V gene sequence: CDR1 SNHLY, CDR2 FYNNEI. This CDR3 reads CASRISRDTGELFF. The DNA for the CDR3 is TGTGCCAGCAGAATAAGCAGGGACACCGGGGAGCTGTTTTTT. The full variable domain, its missing parts supplied by reference TRBV2 and TRBJ2-2, is EPEVTQTPSHQVTQMGQEVILRCVPISNHLYFYWYRQILGQKVEFLVSFYNNEISEKSEIFDDQFSVERPDGSNFTLKIRSTKLEDSAMYFCASRISRDTGELFFGEGSRLTVL.

This chain links TRBV11-3 with TRBJ2-1; either TRBD1 or TRBD2 may supply D (5 bases each). The CDR3 has 14 amino acids. The germline V gene encodes CDR1 SGHNT and CDR2 YENEEA. The V gene lost 5 bases and the J gene lost 3 bases, with 11 bases spanning the gap. The CDR3 is CASSPGTNYNEQFF. The CDR3 nucleotides read TGTGCCAGCAGCCCCGGGACCAACTACAATGAGCAGTTCTTC.

The CDR3 DNA follows: TGCGCCAGCAGCTTGGACAGCCCCTCGGAAAACATTCAGTACTTC. Translated, it gives CASSLDSPSENIQYF. The gene calls are TRBV5-1 and TRBJ2-4; D remains unclear. V dropped 0 bases and J dropped 5 bases, with 12 bases sitting between them. Germline V gives CDR1 SGHRS, CDR2 YFSETQ. This CDR3 is built from 15 residues.

A few counts support this clone. This chain joins TRBV29-1 and TRBJ1-1; no reliable D call. The CDR3 spans 12 residues. Germline-derived CDR1 and CDR2 are SQVTM and ANQGSEA. The germline V and J ends were trimmed by 3 bases and 1 base, with 6 bases remaining between them. In DNA form, the CDR3 reads TGCAGCGTTGATCGGAGGAACACTGAAGCTTTCTTT. As protein: CSVDRRNTEAFF.

The V gene is TRBV14, the J gene TRBJ2-3; D might be TRBD2 (6 bases). CDR3 length equals 16 residues. The V and J ends lost 5 bases and 0 bases respectively, with 15 bases between them. Germline CDR1 and CDR2: SGHDN and FVKESK. CDR3 sequence: CASSKIGTFSTDTQYF. DNA for the CDR3: TGTGCCAGCAGCAAAATCGGGACTTTTAGCACAGATACGCAGTATTTT.

The V gene is TRBV16, the J gene TRBJ2-1; possible D gene TRBD2, 6 bases. V shed 2 bases and J shed 3 bases, with 11 bases lying between them. Germline V gives CDR1 KGHSY, CDR2 FQNENV. This CDR3 has 15 residues. CDR3 amino acids: CASSQGGGDYNEQFF. In nucleotides, the CDR3 is TGTGCCAGCAGCCAAGGCGGCGGGGACTACAATGAGCAGTTCTTC.

This chain's CDR3 is CASSVQTGIGYTF. CDR3 DNA sequence: TGCGCCAGCAGTGTTCAGACAGGGATCGGCTACACCTTC. V is TRBV10-2 and J is TRBJ1-2; 7 nucleotides agree with TRBD1. CDR3 size: 13 residues. Germline lookup yields CDR1 WSHSY and CDR2 SAAADI. V was pared by 4 bases and J by 8 bases, with 7 bases of the junction left unmatched.

The rearrangement uses TRBV19 and TRBJ2-5, with 15 bases fitting TRBD2. The CDR3 sequence is 14 residues long. Germline V CDR1 and CDR2: LNHDA, SQIVND (reference sequence). V shed 8 bases, J shed 7 bases, and the junction held 5 bases outside the gene matches. The CDR3 loop reads CASRTSGRGGTQYF. CDR3 nucleotides: TGTGCCAGTCGGACTAGCGGGAGGGGGGGGACCCAGTACTTC.

This clone was observed once. The V call is TRBV9, the J call TRBJ2-3; D is undetermined. This CDR3 has 15 amino acids. V lost 3 bases to trimming and J lost 4 bases, with 15 bases between them. CDR1 is SGDLS and CDR2 is YYNGEE in the germline V gene. The CDR3 DNA sequence: TGTGCCAGCAGCGCCGGGCCCCATGTGGCAGATACGCAGTATTTT. This sequence encodes CASSAGPHVADTQYF.

The chain joins TRBV18 to TRBJ2-1; D might be TRBD2 (5 bases). Germline CDR1 reads KGHSH; CDR2 reads LQKENI. The V and J ends lost 3 bases and 1 base respectively, with 7 bases between them. CDR3 size: 14 residues. In DNA, the CDR3 is TGTGCCAGCTCACCGACGGGATCCTACAATGAGCAGTTCTTC. It translates to CASSPTGSYNEQFF.

The chain employs TRBV7-6 and TRBJ1-6, with D uncertain. Per the germline V gene, CDR1 is SGHVS and CDR2 is FNYEAQ. The CDR3 length is 16 residues. The V gene lost 5 bases and the J gene lost 6 bases, with 17 bases spanning the gap. CDR3 bases: TGTGCCAGCAGCCAAGAGGCAGCGCGGGCTAATTCACCCCTCCACTTT. Amino acids: CASSQEAARANSPLHF.

This chain joins TRBV10-3 and TRBJ2-1; TRBD1 aligns across 10 bases. V shed 6 bases and J 6 bases; nucleotides not matched to a gene: 8. The germline V gene has CDR1 ENHRY and CDR2 SYGVKD. The CDR3 has 15 residues. As DNA, the CDR3 is TGTGCCATCAGCCCTCGACAGGGGGCCAGCAATGAGCAGTTCTTC. Amino acids: CAISPRQGASNEQFF.

The V gene is TRBV5-1, the J gene TRBJ2-7, with D possibly matching TRBD2 (6 bases). CDR3 length: 14 residues. From germline, CDR1 is SGHRS and CDR2 YFSETQ. The V and J ends lost 0 bases and 2 bases respectively, with 9 bases between them. The CDR3: CASSLAGGPYEQYF. The CDR3 DNA reads TGCGCCAGCAGCTTGGCCGGGGGACCCTACGAGCAGTACTTC. The whole variable domain, filled in from reference TRBV5-1 and TRBJ2-7, reads KAGVTQTPRYLIKTRGQQVTLSCSPISGHRSVSWYQQTPGQGLQFLFEYFSETQRNKGNFPGRFSGRQFSNSRSEMNVSTLELGDSALYLCASSLAGGPYEQYFGPGTRLTVT.

This clone was seen a few times. The V and J genes are TRBV20-1 and TRBJ2-3; D ambiguous. From germline, CDR1 is DFQATT and CDR2 SNEGSKA (reference sequence). The CDR3 runs to 11 residues. The ends were cut back, 7 bases at V and 1 base at J, with 6 bases in the middle. CDR3 sequence (DNA): TGCAGTGTAGGGCGCACAGATACGCAGTATTTT. Protein product: CSVGRTDTQYF.

The V and J genes are TRBV6-1 and TRBJ1-5; 7 bases map to TRBD1. The CDR3 runs to 15 residues. Germline CDR1 MNHNS, CDR2 SASEGT. This chain's CDR3 is CATGPQGVSNQPQHF. The CDR3, as DNA: TGTGCTACTGGACCCCAGGGGGTCAGCAATCAGCCCCAGCATTTT.

The chain has TRBV7-9 and TRBJ2-3, with D unresolved. Germline V gene data show CDR1 as SEHNR and CDR2 as FQNEAQ (reference sequence). V lost 1 base, J lost 0 bases, and 8 bases lay in between. The CDR3 contains 15 residues. CDR3 amino acids: CASSLEARSTDTQYF. CDR3 in DNA: TGTGCCAGCAGCTTAGAGGCACGGAGCACAGATACGCAGTATTTT. The whole variable domain, filled in from reference TRBV7-9 and TRBJ2-3, reads DTGVSQNPRHKITKRGQNVTFRCDPISEHNRLYWYRQTLGQGPEFLTYFQNEAQLEKSRLLSDRFSAERPKGSFSTLEIQRTEQGDSAMYLCASSLEARSTDTQYFGPGTRLTVL.

The CDR3 spells CASSRGQGKYEQYF. CDR3 nucleotides: TGTGCCAGCAGTAGAGGACAGGGAAAATACGAGCAGTACTTC. The chain joins TRBV6-5 to TRBJ2-7, with 8 bases that match TRBD1. This CDR3 spans 14 amino acids. V trimming: 5 bases; J trimming: 4 bases; junction bases outside the gene matches: 7. The V gene's germline CDR1 is MNHEY and CDR2 SVGAGI.

The V call is TRBV4-1, the J call TRBJ2-1; 11 nucleotides match TRBD2. Trimming at V came to 8 bases and at J to 7 bases, leaving 7 bases not matched to a gene. Germline V lookup: CDR1 MGHRA, CDR2 YSYEKL. This CDR3 comprises 14 residues. CDR3 in amino acids: CASRGLAGGNEQFF. In DNA, the CDR3 is TGCGCCAGCCGAGGACTAGCGGGCGGAAATGAGCAGTTCTTC.